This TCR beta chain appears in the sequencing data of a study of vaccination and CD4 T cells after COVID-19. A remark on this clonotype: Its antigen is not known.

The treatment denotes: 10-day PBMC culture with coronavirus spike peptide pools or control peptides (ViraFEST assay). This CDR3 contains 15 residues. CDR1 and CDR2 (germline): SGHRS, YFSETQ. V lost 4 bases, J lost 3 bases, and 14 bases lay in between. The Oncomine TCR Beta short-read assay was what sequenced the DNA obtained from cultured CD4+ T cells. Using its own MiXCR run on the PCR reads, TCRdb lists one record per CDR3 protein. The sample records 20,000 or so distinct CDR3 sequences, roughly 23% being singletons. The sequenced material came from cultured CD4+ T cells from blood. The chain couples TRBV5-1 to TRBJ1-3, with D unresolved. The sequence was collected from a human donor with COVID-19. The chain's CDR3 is CASSPDPAGGNTIYF. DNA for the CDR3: TGCGCCAGCAGCCCGGACCCCGCGGGTGGAAACACCATATATTTT.